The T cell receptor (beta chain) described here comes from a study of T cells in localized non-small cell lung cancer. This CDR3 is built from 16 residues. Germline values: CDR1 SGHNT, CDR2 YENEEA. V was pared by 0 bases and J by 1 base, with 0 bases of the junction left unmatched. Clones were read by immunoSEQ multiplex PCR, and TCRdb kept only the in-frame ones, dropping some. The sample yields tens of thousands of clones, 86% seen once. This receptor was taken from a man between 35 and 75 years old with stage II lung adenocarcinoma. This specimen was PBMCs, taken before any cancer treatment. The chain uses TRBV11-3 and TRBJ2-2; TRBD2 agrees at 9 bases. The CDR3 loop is CASSLEAGGNTGELFF. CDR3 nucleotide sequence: TGTGCCAGCAGCTTAGAAGCGGGGGGGAACACCGGGGAGCTGTTTTTT.